This T cell receptor (beta chain) emerged from a study of T cells in Graves' hyperthyroidism and ophthalmopathy. Each ophthalmopathy patient scored at least 3 on the Clinical Activity Score and at least 4 on NOSPECS grade, with duration under 3 months. Out of over 7.5 ml of fresh peripheral blood came the PBMCs. There are many counts of this clonotype. What it binds is unknown. Points from the study as a whole: With a median lead of 6.5 months before onset, the model predicted ophthalmopathy.

There were TCR beta CDR3 regions amplified from RNA transcripts. The HTBI primer set drove a first-round RT-PCR of the TCR CDR3. TCRdb reprocessed the multiplex PCR reads via MiXCR and lists one record per CDR3 protein. The sample has roughly 500,000 distinct CDR3 sequences, roughly 24% seen once. Sequenced sample: blood. The receptor comes from a woman aged 30 to 39 with Graves' ophthalmopathy.

This chain's CDR3 is CASGAGLLTYEQYF. The CDR3 nucleotides are TGTGCCAGCGGGGCGGGACTCCTTACCTACGAGCAGTACTTC. The rearrangement joins TRBV2 to TRBJ2-7; TRBD2 is a possible D gene (6 bases). Deletions cut 8 bases from V and 2 bases from J, with 16 bases between. CDR1 and CDR2 (germline): SNHLY, FYNNEI. The CDR3 totals 14 residues.